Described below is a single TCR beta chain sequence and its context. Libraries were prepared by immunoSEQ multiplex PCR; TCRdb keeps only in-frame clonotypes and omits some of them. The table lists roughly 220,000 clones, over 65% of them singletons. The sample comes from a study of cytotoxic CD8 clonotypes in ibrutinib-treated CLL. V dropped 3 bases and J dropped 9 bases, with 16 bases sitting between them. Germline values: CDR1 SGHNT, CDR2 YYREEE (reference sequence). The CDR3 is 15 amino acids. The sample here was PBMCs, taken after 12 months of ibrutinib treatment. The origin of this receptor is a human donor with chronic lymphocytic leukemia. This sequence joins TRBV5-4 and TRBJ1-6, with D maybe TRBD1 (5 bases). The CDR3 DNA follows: TGTGCCAGCAGCTCCTCGACAGTTCGGGGTTCACCCCTCCACTTT. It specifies CASSSSTVRGSPLHF.